Here is one T cell receptor (beta chain) with its context. This receptor's antigen is unknown. No base quality information exists; no much larger clone differs at one position. V drops 6 bases and J drops 0 bases, leaving 13 bases in between. From the germline V gene, CDR1 is SGHDT and CDR2 is YYEEEE. The CDR3, from cysteine to phenylalanine, totals 15 residues. CDR3 DNA only is kept here, 45 bases in frame from base 1. To be included, a participant needed at least one PBMC sample from before ART initiation plus at least two post-ART samples. Every participant with HIV received treatment in the United States of America. Before DNA extraction, cryopreserved samples containing roughly 1-10 million PBMC were thawed and washed. At the time of the earliest PBMC sample, participants with HIV were aged between roughly 20 and 60 years. PBMC samples were contributed by each participant from 1-4 timepoints before ART initiation and 2-8 timepoints after ART initiation, with a median of 7 samples. Serial HIV viral load, CD4+ T-cell count, ART history and demographic data were obtained for every participant. Genomic DNA was extracted from unsorted PBMC with a Qiagen kit on a QIAcube, with processing performed in batches of 12 samples.

The sample comes from a study of long-term antiretroviral therapy in people with HIV (dated by TCRdb to between 2022 and 2023). Turning to the overall study: The earliest samples were collected about a decade before the 2015 WHO recommendation for immediate ART, when ART was typically delayed until CD4 counts fell. Among the 30 or so participants with HIV, around ten were female. A retrospective serial study tested whether changes in peripheral blood TRB repertoire composition and diversity were associated with ART initiation and durable HIV suppression. A total of fewer than 250 cryopreserved PBMC samples came from 25 to 35 adults with confirmed HIV infection and were collected serially over a mean of roughly six years (range 1-12). Test extractions of a monoclonal T-cell line alongside a few dozen polyclonal samples showed no cross-contamination during QIAcube processing.

The immunoSEQ hsTCRB v3.0 assay was used at survey level resolution to sequence the TRB variable region. The target sequencing depth for TRB was about 40,000-55,000 T-cell genomes per sample. Pooled TRB libraries were sequenced on an Illumina MiSeq with a v3 150-cycle kit. Processing in the source paper ran as follows. Repertoire analysis was run in R within a reproducible Nextflow workflow that covered QC, data transformation and analysis. LymphoSeq2, an R package for AIRR-Seq data exploration, was used to implement custom analyses. A few samples that produced fewer than 5000 total TRB sequences were removed, so some 190 HIV repertoires were analyzed. Among the 190 or so HIV repertoires that were kept, 59 were collected before ART initiation and roughly 130 were collected after ART initiation. Repertoires were downsampled to 5000 TRB nucleotide sequences, and summary statistics were averaged over 100 downsampling iterations. The analysis kept only TRB sequences whose CDR3 regions were at least seven amino acids long. A Shannon entropy-derived clonality score and the Gini coefficient were used to measure diversity. Repertoire networks linked the top 5000 CDR3 amino acid sequences whenever two sequences differed by an edit distance of one. Antigen specificity groups and MHC restriction were predicted for TRB CDR3 amino acid sequences with GLIPH2. To flag known CMV, EBV, HIV or tissue antigen associations, CDR3 amino acid sequences were matched against VDJdb and McPAS-TCR. Pre-ART, post-ART and control groups were compared with Wilcoxon signed-rank tests and Holm-Bonferroni correction. The immuneACCESS repertoire file appears here via TCRdb, limited to in-frame rearrangements. These files lack a portion of the clones; in checked studies, under half of the deficit traces to unresolved V genes, and the cause of the others is not known. The V and J calls and clone size were taken over from that table, and D and trimming were inferred from the DNA. The sample contains 34,000 or so clones, 85% of them found a single time. In total, the top ten clones hold about 4.6% of the sample.

Overall results and qualifications from the work: Inferences about post-ART repertoire changes were limited because no data were available on ART adherence, viral resistance or therapy changes. The samples were dated from the mid-2000s to the late 2010s, and the ART regimens that were used may be less effective than current ART regimens. A significant increase in TRB diversity was found to be associated with ART initiation, although TRB diversity was observed to remain significantly below that of transplant donor controls even after long-term ART. HIV repertoires had narrower CDR3 length ranges than controls, and the network structure suggested an antigen-experienced repertoire that shifted only slightly toward naive after ART. At every time point, the repertoire was dominated by expanded TRB clones first identified before ART initiation, although this dominance fluctuated and, in many PLHIV, declined after ART. Because cell numbers in pre-ART samples were limited, unsorted PBMC were profiled instead of sorted CD4+ and CD8+ T cells. Since PBMC availability was limited, sequencing covered only the TCR beta chain, with no alpha chain pairing.

The chain is encoded by TRBV5-6 joined to TRBJ1-3; the D gene lacks a confident call. The clonotype comes from a woman aged 30 to 39 with HIV. The sample in question was unsorted PBMCs, obtained just under 2.9 years before starting antiretroviral therapy. This receptor carries the CDR3 CASTSGGGSGNTIYF. The nucleotide sequence reads TGTGCCAGCACCTCGGGCGGAGGCTCTGGAAACACCATATATTTT.